The 9 T cell receptor beta chains given below trace back to one sample, sequenced in a study of cytotoxic CD8 clonotypes in ibrutinib-treated CLL. The repertoire was sequenced with immunoSEQ multiplex PCR; TCRdb's copy has only in-frame clones and lacks some. Among over 200,000 clones listed, about four fifths were seen once. Here the sequenced sample was PBMCs, taken after 12 months of ibrutinib treatment. These receptors all stem from a human donor with chronic lymphocytic leukemia.

The rearrangement uses TRBV7-6 and TRBJ2-2; a weak D match, TRBD2 (5 bases). The CDR3 has 13 residues. V was cut by 5 bases and J by 9 bases, with 13 bases left in between. The germline CDR1 and CDR2 sequences are SGHVS and FNYEAQ. This CDR3 reads CASSLLGVRELFF. As DNA, the CDR3 is TGTGCCAGCAGCCTCCTCGGGGTCAGGGAGCTGTTTTTT.

This chain links TRBV5-8 with TRBJ1-5, with unresolved D. V was pared by 3 bases and J by 0 bases, with 13 bases between. The V gene's germline CDR1 is SGHTS and CDR2 YDEGEE. CDR3 length equals 16 residues. CDR3 sequence reads: CASSSPRLNSNQPQHF. In DNA form, the CDR3 reads TGTGCCAGCAGCTCTCCCAGGCTGAATAGCAATCAGCCCCAGCATTTT.

The rearrangement links TRBV6-1 to TRBJ2-3; D possibly corresponds to TRBD1 (5 bases). Deletions cut 1 base from V and 6 bases from J, with 11 bases between. CDR1 and CDR2 (germline): MNHNS, SASEGT. The CDR3 is made up of 14 amino acids. For the CDR3, the DNA is TGTGCCAGCAGTGAAGGGGCAGGGCAGGATACGCAGTATTTT. Translating it yields CASSEGAGQDTQYF.

The J gene is TRBJ2-6, the V gene TRBV19; D is ambiguous. The length of the CDR3 is 14 residues. V dropped 8 bases and J dropped 3 bases, with 11 bases sitting between them. The germline CDR1 and CDR2 sequences are LNHDA and SQIVND (reference sequence). CDR3 DNA sequence: TGTGCCAGTGACCGGTTCAGTGGGGCCAACGTCCTGACTTTC. Translating it yields CASDRFSGANVLTF. Full variable domain (missing parts from reference TRBV19 and TRBJ2-6): DGGITQSPKYLFRKEGQNVTLSCEQNLNHDAMYWYRQDPGQGLRLIYYSQIVNDFQKGDIAEGYSVSREKKESFPLTVTSAQKNPTAFYLCASDRFSGANVLTFGAGSRLTVL.

V is TRBV29-1 and J is TRBJ2-7, with 7 bases matching TRBD2. The J segment lost 3 bases and the V segment lost 7 bases, leaving 9 bases of the junction unmatched. The CDR3 runs to 13 residues. Germline V gives CDR1 SQVTM, CDR2 ANQGSEA. CDR3 nucleotide sequence: TGCAGCGCGGCGGGAGCTGTGGGCTACGAGCAGTACTTC. Its protein product is CSAAGAVGYEQYF.

Comments on this clone: This sequence may be a read error, since a much larger clone differs from it by one base. J is TRBJ1-1 and V is TRBV7-3; the D gene is possibly TRBD1 (5 bases). This CDR3 contains 14 residues. In germline, CDR1 is SGHTA, CDR2 FQGTGA. The ends were cut back, 0 bases at V and 1 base at J, with 6 bases in the middle. The CDR3 region is CASSLTGANTEAFF. CDR3 bases: TGTGCCAGCAGCTTAACAGGGGCGAACACTGAAGCTTTCTTT.

This rearrangement joins TRBV27 to TRBJ2-7; 11 nucleotides line up with TRBD2. Germline V gene data show CDR1 as MNHEY and CDR2 as SMNVEV (reference sequence). V was clipped by 5 bases and J by 3 bases; unmatched bases: 6. This CDR3 contains 15 residues. CDR3 amino acids: CASSEGLADYYEQYF. The CDR3 DNA reads as TGTGCCAGCAGTGAGGGACTAGCGGACTACTACGAGCAGTACTTC.

This clone has only one observation. The CDR3 loop is CASTLTGGGTSEAFF. In DNA, the CDR3 is TGTGCCAGCACCTTAACAGGGGGCGGAACTTCTGAAGCTTTCTTT. This chain links TRBV2 with TRBJ1-1; 9 bases agree with TRBD1. This CDR3 is 15 amino acids long. V gave up 7 bases and J gave up 6 bases; unmatched junction bases: 12. CDR1 and CDR2 from the germline V gene are SNHLY and FYNNEI.

The chain uses TRBV9 and TRBJ2-3, with D unclear. The CDR3 sequence is 15 residues long. CDR1 and CDR2 (germline): SGDLS, YYNGEE. V was clipped by 1 base and J by 0 bases, with 9 bases between them. The CDR3, as DNA: TGTGCCAGCAGCGTAAGACCTTCTAGCACAGATACGCAGTATTTT. It is translated as CASSVRPSSTDTQYF.